This T cell receptor beta chain was captured in a study of blood T cell repertoires in COVID-19. Study information: Specimens from acute and convalescent COVID-19 originated in the United States, Italy and Spain. PBMCs, B-cell-depleted T cells, or T cells provided the cDNA or gDNA that made up the material.

The CDR3 is 14 residues long. V was shortened by 5 bases and J by 4 bases, with 12 bases between the two germline ends. Germline lookup yields CDR1 SGHTA and CDR2 FQGNSA. Per the original methods: From reference gene primer amplification, estimates of nucleated cell counts were derived. TCRdb's table, derived via immunoSEQ multiplex PCR, lists solely in-frame clones and lacks some. The D gene and trimming were derived from the DNA, and the V and J assignments and clone size from that table. This table holds around 76,000 clones, around three quarters found once. The receptor's source is a woman aged 80 or over with active or convalescent COVID-19. The sequenced material came from peripheral blood. The chain couples TRBV7-2 to TRBJ1-5, with D possibly matching TRBD1 (5 bases). CDR3 in amino acids: CASSAGWGNQPQHF. CDR3 DNA: TGTGCCAGCAGCGCGGGGTGGGGGAATCAGCCCCAGCATTTT.